One sample yielded the 28 T cell receptor beta chains listed below, sequenced in a study of human T cells and chemical hapten exposure. Documented time point: patch test 2, 6 weeks after DPC sensitization. Treatment defined: therapeutic diphenylcyclopropenone sensitization with weekly scalp DPC. The template was total RNA from unfractionated whole blood. TCRdb independently ran MiXCR on the RACE reads; one entry per CDR3 protein. Of 35,000 to 45,000 distinct CDR3 sequences in the sample, 9.5% to 10% were seen once. Material: whole blood, obtained in connection with sensitization to the hapten diphenylcyclopropenone (DPC). The receptors were gathered from a woman aged 30 to 39 with alopecia areata. Some clones in this sample may be carry-over from other donors' samples.

The chain recombines TRBV7-2 with TRBJ2-5, with D perhaps TRBD1 or TRBD2 (5 bases each). This CDR3 contains 13 residues. Trimming took off 7 bases at V and 4 bases at J, with 13 bases between the two ends. Germline V gives CDR1 SGHTA, CDR2 FQGNSA. The CDR3 sequence: CASTQGRGETQYF. In DNA form, the CDR3 reads TGTGCCAGCACCCAGGGCCGGGGAGAGACCCAGTACTTC.

The rearrangement uses TRBV4-3 and TRBJ1-1, with D unresolved. This CDR3 has 15 residues. V lost 0 bases to trimming and J lost 4 bases, with 12 bases between them. Germline V CDR1 and CDR2: LGHNA, YSLEER. CDR3 DNA sequence: TGCGCCAGCAGCCAAGAGGCTCCGTATGGCACTGAAGCTTTCTTT. This translates into CASSQEAPYGTEAFF.

This clonotype has more than one count but fewer than ten. The V gene is TRBV18, the J gene TRBJ2-3; TRBD1 is a possible D gene (6 bases). Germline V CDR1 and CDR2: KGHSH, LQKENI. The CDR3 has 16 residues. V was trimmed by 6 bases and J by 5 bases, leaving 21 bases between them. The CDR3 DNA reads TGTGCCAGCTCCCGAGACGGGACAATTGTCGTAGATACGCAGTATTTT. It is translated as CASSRDGTIVVDTQYF.

The sample holds a few counts of this clonotype. J is TRBJ2-7 and V is TRBV15, with 7 positions matching TRBD1. The CDR3 is 12 residues long. Germline V gene sequence: CDR1 LNHNV, CDR2 YYDKDF (reference sequence). Trimming removed 5 bases from V and 6 bases from J; junction bases left unmatched: 4. In DNA, the CDR3 is TGTGCCACCAGCGAGGGGGCTGGCGAGCAGTACTTC. It yields the protein CATSEGAGEQYF.

The chain joins TRBV7-2 to TRBJ2-7, with D perhaps matching TRBD1 (6 bases). Looked up from germline, CDR1 is SGHTA and CDR2 is FQGNSA. The CDR3 consists of 14 residues. V was pared by 3 bases and J by 4 bases, with 13 bases between. CDR3 in amino acids: CASSFHRVDYEQYF. CDR3 coding DNA: TGTGCCAGCAGCTTTCACAGGGTGGATTACGAGCAGTACTTC. The full variable domain, in which reference TRBV7-2 and TRBJ2-7 provide the parts outside the CDR3, is GAGVSQSPSNKVTEKGKDVELRCDPISGHTALYWYRQSLGQGLEFLIYFQGNSAPDKSGLPSDRFSAERTGGSVSTLTIQRTQQEDSAVYLCASSFHRVDYEQYFGPGTRLTVT.

V is TRBV28 and J is TRBJ1-4; D remains unclear. The CDR3 sequence is 14 residues long. In germline, CDR1 is MDHEN, CDR2 SYDVKM. V was shortened by 4 bases and J by 8 bases, with 14 bases between the two germline ends. The CDR3 protein is CASSSAVRWEKLFF. As DNA, the CDR3 is TGTGCCAGCAGTTCGGCCGTCCGATGGGAAAAACTGTTTTTT.

With regard to this clonotype: Given a much more abundant clone one base away, this may be a read error. The chain recombines TRBV4-2 with TRBJ2-2, with a possible D match to TRBD2 (5 bases). The germline CDR1 and CDR2 sequences are LGHNA and YNFKEQ. The length of the CDR3 is 15 residues. CDR3 in amino acids: CASSQVGVNTGVLFF. The CDR3 DNA is TGTGCCAGCAGCCAAGTGGGCGTGAACACCGGGGTGCTGTTTTTT.

In this sample, this clonotype turned up a few times. The genes are TRBV20-1 and TRBJ2-1; tentatively, D is TRBD2 (8 bases). The CDR3 contains 16 residues. Germline CDR1 DFQATT, CDR2 SNEGSKA (reference sequence). The CDR3 DNA is TGCAGGGTCCGGGACAGCGGGGGCTACTTAAACAATGAGCAGTTCTTC. Amino acids: CRVRDSGGYLNNEQFF.

This rearrangement joins TRBV4-3 to TRBJ2-5; 9 nucleotides agree with TRBD2. CDR3 length equals 14 residues. Unmatched junction bases numbered 1, after V lost 1 base and J lost 4 bases. CDR1 and CDR2 from the germline V gene are LGHNA and YSLEER. The CDR3 loop is CASSQATSGETQYF. The CDR3 coding sequence is TGCGCCAGCAGCCAAGCGACTAGCGGAGAGACCCAGTACTTC.

This clonotype turned up a few times. The CDR3 sequence: CASSPPGRSSYNEQFF. CDR3 in DNA: TGTGCCAGCTCACCACCGGGCAGGAGCTCCTACAATGAGCAGTTCTTC. The chain uses TRBV18 and TRBJ2-1; D ambiguous. The CDR3 spans 16 residues. Trimming shortened V by 0 bases and J by 0 bases, and 9 bases separated the two germline ends. The V gene's germline CDR1 is KGHSH and CDR2 LQKENI.

This clonotype was recorded at least ten times. The gene calls are TRBV4-3 and TRBJ1-4; no firm D call. V was cut by 0 bases and J by 8 bases, with 13 bases left in between. The length of the CDR3 is 15 residues. Germline values: CDR1 LGHNA, CDR2 YSLEER. CDR3 coding DNA: TGCGCCAGCAGCCAAGATCACCCCGGCCAGGAAAAACTGTTTTTT. It encodes CASSQDHPGQEKLFF.

This chain connects TRBV20-1 to TRBJ2-5; 10 nucleotides align to TRBD1. The CDR3 consists of 15 residues. The germline CDR1 and CDR2 sequences are DFQATT and SNEGSKA (reference sequence). V lost 4 bases and J lost 5; bases outside the gene matches: 10. The CDR3 nucleotides read TGCAGTGCTACCACGACAGGGGGCGGAATTGAGACCCAGTACTTC. Translating it yields CSATTTGGGIETQYF.

The chain is built from TRBV28 and TRBJ1-5; 7 nucleotides match TRBD1. The ends lost 5 bases at V and 5 bases at J; junction bases unmatched: 9. The CDR3 covers 15 residues. Germline V lookup: CDR1 MDHEN, CDR2 SYDVKM. The CDR3 DNA sequence: TGTGCCAGCAGTGGACCGGGACAGAATTATCAGCCCCAGCATTTT. Protein sequence: CASSGPGQNYQPQHF. Full variable domain (missing parts from reference TRBV28 and TRBJ1-5): DVKVTQSSRYLVKRTGEKVFLECVQDMDHENMFWYRQDPGLGLRLIYFSYDVKMKEKGDIPEGYSVSREKKERFSLILESASTNQTSMYLCASSGPGQNYQPQHFGDGTRLSIL.

In its sample, this clonotype was seen a few times. The chain uses TRBV28 and TRBJ1-4; D is perhaps TRBD1 (6 bases). The CDR3 is made up of 14 amino acids. Per germline, CDR1 MDHEN and CDR2 SYDVKM. The V gene lost 5 bases and the J gene lost 7 bases, with 14 bases spanning the gap. The DNA for the CDR3 is TGTGCCAGCAGTCCACAGGGATTCTCTGAAAAACTGTTTTTT. Protein: CASSPQGFSEKLFF.

In this sample, this clonotype turned up a few times. The rearrangement joins TRBV20-1 to TRBJ2-7, with 7 positions matching TRBD2. Germline V gives CDR1 DFQATT, CDR2 SNEGSKA (reference sequence). J lost 2 bases, V lost 5 bases, and 9 bases had no gene match. CDR3 length equals 14 residues. The CDR3 DNA reads TGCAGTGCTGGGCGGGCGGGGGACCCCTACGAGCAGTACTTC. Translated: CSAGRAGDPYEQYF.

The rearrangement links TRBV12-3 or TRBV12-4 to TRBJ1-3, with D perhaps TRBD1 (6 bases). The V gene lost 0 bases and the J gene lost 2 bases, with 8 bases spanning the gap. This CDR3 is 15 amino acids long. In DNA form, the CDR3 reads TGTGCCAGCAGTTTAGCTAGGGGGACTGGAAACACCATATATTTT. This sequence encodes CASSLARGTGNTIYF.

The chain uses TRBV30 and TRBJ2-5; 10 bases line up with TRBD1. CDR3 length: 16 amino acids. V lost 2 bases and J lost 2; bases outside the gene matches: 8. Germline-derived CDR1 and CDR2 are GTSNPN and SVGIG (reference sequence). The CDR3 sequence is CAWSYRDRGFQETQYF. The DNA for the CDR3 is TGTGCCTGGAGTTACCGGGACAGGGGTTTTCAAGAGACCCAGTACTTC. Using reference TRBV30 and TRBJ2-5 for the parts outside the CDR3, the full variable domain is SQTIHQWPATLVQPVGSPLSLECTVEGTSNPNLYWYRQAAGRGLQLLFYSVGIGQISSEVPQNLSASRPQDRQFILSSKKLLLSDSGFYLCAWSYRDRGFQETQYFGPGTRLLVL.

The chain links TRBV11-2 to TRBJ2-1; no definite D call. The germline gives CDR1 SGHAT, CDR2 FQNNGV. V lost 0 bases, J lost 1 base, and 13 bases lay in between. This CDR3 has 17 residues. The CDR3 loop is CASSLESTVRSYNEQFF. The CDR3 nucleotides read TGTGCCAGCAGCTTAGAAAGTACAGTCCGGTCCTACAATGAGCAGTTCTTC. Full variable domain (missing parts from reference TRBV11-2 and TRBJ2-1): EAGVAQSPRYKIIEKRQSVAFWCNPISGHATLYWYQQILGQGPKLLIQFQNNGVVDDSQLPKDRFSAERLKGVDSTLKIQPAKLEDSAVYLCASSLESTVRSYNEQFFGPGTRLTVL.

This clonotype was seen repeatedly, ten times or more. The CDR3 DNA reads as TGTGCCAGCAGCTTAACGGGGGGCACAGATACGCAGTATTTT. It codes for CASSLTGGTDTQYF. V is TRBV7-3 and J is TRBJ2-3; the D gene could be TRBD1 or TRBD2 (5 bases each). The CDR3 runs to 14 residues. CDR1 and CDR2 (germline): SGHTA, FQGTGA. V was shortened by 0 bases and J by 1 base, with 5 bases between the two germline ends.

V gene TRBV27 combines with J gene TRBJ2-3; D tentatively reads TRBD1 or TRBD2 (6 bases each). Trimming took 6 bases from V and 5 from J, leaving 12 bases between them. CDR1 is MNHEY, CDR2 SMNVEV, per germline (reference sequence). The CDR3 runs to 13 residues. This CDR3 is CASRTGARDTQYF. Written as DNA, the CDR3 is TGTGCCAGCAGAACGGGGGCTAGAGATACGCAGTATTTT.

The table lists this clonotype with many counts. J is TRBJ2-7 and V is TRBV7-9; either TRBD1 or TRBD2 may fit D (7 bases each). The CDR3 totals 15 residues. Germline-derived CDR1 and CDR2 are SEHNR and FQNEAQ (reference sequence). Trimming cost V 6 bases and J 7 bases, with 22 bases left between them. CDR3 coding DNA: TGTGCCAGCAGTTCCCAGGGGGGGGCCGGGTATGAGCAGTACTTC. Translating gives CASSSQGGAGYEQYF.

This clonotype is medium-sized by share. This chain uses TRBV28 with TRBJ2-3, with D tentatively TRBD1 or TRBD2 (6 bases each). Trimming took 10 bases from V and 4 from J, leaving 21 bases between them. Germline CDR1 is MDHEN and CDR2 is SYDVKM. The CDR3 extends over 15 amino acids. As DNA, the CDR3 is TGTGCCATCACTTCGAAGAACCGGGGGCCAGATACGCAGTATTTT. Encoded protein: CAITSKNRGPDTQYF.

This clonotype was detected only a few times. The genes are TRBV28 and TRBJ2-7; 11 bases are a match to TRBD1. The trim removed 5 bases at V and 5 bases at J, leaving 8 bases unmatched. The CDR3 totals 15 residues. Per germline, CDR1 MDHEN and CDR2 SYDVKM. CDR3 loop: CASSAHGQGANEQYF. Here the CDR3 DNA reads TGTGCCAGCAGTGCCCACGGACAGGGGGCCAACGAGCAGTACTTC.

This clonotype was seen ten or more times. The chain joins TRBV7-9 to TRBJ2-3, with D possibly matching TRBD2 (6 bases). Germline CDR1 and CDR2: SEHNR and FQNEAQ (reference sequence). The CDR3 consists of 16 residues. V lost 5 bases and J 0 bases, leaving 15 bases between the germline ends. The CDR3 protein is CASSGPRGTSTDTQYF. The CDR3 nucleotides read TGTGCCAGCAGCGGCCCTCGGGGGACTAGCACAGATACGCAGTATTTT. Together with reference TRBV7-9 and TRBJ2-3, the CDR3 gives the full variable domain: DTGVSQNPRHKITKRGQNVTFRCDPISEHNRLYWYRQTLGQGPEFLTYFQNEAQLEKSRLLSDRFSAERPKGSFSTLEIQRTEQGDSAMYLCASSGPRGTSTDTQYFGPGTRLTVL.

J is TRBJ1-3 and V is TRBV7-6; D gene unclear. V dropped 6 bases and J dropped 4 bases, with 13 bases sitting between them. CDR3 length equals 14 residues. Germline V gives CDR1 SGHVS, CDR2 FNYEAQ. The CDR3 coding sequence is TGTGCCAGCAGTCACAGCGCAGCAGGAAACACCATATATTTT. It yields the protein CASSHSAAGNTIYF.

Points on this clonotype: Germline is not matched at one junction end, which may reflect a read error. The chain couples TRBV7-3 to TRBJ2-7; D not certain. CDR3 length: 15 amino acids. Germline values: CDR1 SGHTA, CDR2 FQGTGA. The CDR3 is CVSSQAPATANEQYF. CDR3 bases: TGTGTCAGCAGCCAAGCCCCAGCAACGGCGAACGAGCAGTACTTC.

The chain is built from TRBV10-3 and TRBJ1-2; possibly TRBD1 for D (5 bases). Germline loops: CDR1 ENHRY, CDR2 SYGVKD. There are 16 residues in the CDR3. V was clipped by 0 bases and J by 6 bases, with 17 bases between them. In DNA form, the CDR3 reads TGTGCCATCAGTGAGTCAGCGGGGGATCGGTTAGATGGCTACACCTTC. It codes for CAISESAGDRLDGYTF.

The table lists this clonotype with many counts. The chain uses TRBV6-6 and TRBJ1-1; no firm D call. CDR1 and CDR2 from the germline V gene are MNHNY and SVGAGI (reference sequence). V lost 0 bases, J lost 3 bases, and 11 bases lay in between. The CDR3 runs 15 residues. The DNA of the CDR3 is TGTGCCAGCAGTTACTCGACTTACGGCCACACTGAAGCTTTCTTT. Its protein is CASSYSTYGHTEAFF.